This is a list of T cell receptor beta chains from one sample in a study of tumor-infiltrating lymphocytes in primary liver carcinoma. In TCRdb, the multiplex PCR reads were re-called with MiXCR into one record per CDR3 protein. The sample has approximately 310,000 distinct CDR3 sequences; over 55% are singletons. The sample taken for sequencing was peripheral blood. These receptors all come from a man aged 40-49 years with primary liver carcinoma and hepatitis B virus infection. The CDR3 runs from the conserved cysteine through the conserved F or W. Not every row has a clone size; where given, it reads once, few, many or a size class.

j_gene	abundance	v_gene	CDR3aa
TRBJ2-7	NA	TRBV29-1	CSVEGLSENYEHYF
TRBJ2-7	NA	TRBV12-3/TRBV12-4	CASRQGRGLREQYF
TRBJ2-7	NA	TRBV6-5	CASSYSGTGREQYF
TRBJ2-1	NA	TRBV10-3	CAIGDGQGVDNEQSF
TRBJ1-5	NA	TRBV2	CASSEARTGGLTQHF
TRBJ2-3	NA	TRBV5-1	CASSLKGSDTDTRYF
TRBJ1-4	NA	TRBV28	CASLGGAATNEKLFF
TRBJ1-2	few	TRBV5-4	CASSLDGIDGYTF
TRBJ2-1	once	TRBV11-3	CASNETSGAYNEQFF
TRBJ2-1	NA	TRBV11-3	CATSGIDNEQFF
TRBJ2-3	NA	TRBV10-1	CACSEDRERGTDTQYF
TRBJ2-3	NA	TRBV29-1	CSVTRQADTQYF
TRBJ2-7	NA	TRBV24-1	CATSDFKSIAYEQYF
TRBJ2-1	once	TRBV12-3/TRBV12-4	CASRLMMGDEQLF
TRBJ2-7	NA	TRBV11-1	CASNLGSYEQYF